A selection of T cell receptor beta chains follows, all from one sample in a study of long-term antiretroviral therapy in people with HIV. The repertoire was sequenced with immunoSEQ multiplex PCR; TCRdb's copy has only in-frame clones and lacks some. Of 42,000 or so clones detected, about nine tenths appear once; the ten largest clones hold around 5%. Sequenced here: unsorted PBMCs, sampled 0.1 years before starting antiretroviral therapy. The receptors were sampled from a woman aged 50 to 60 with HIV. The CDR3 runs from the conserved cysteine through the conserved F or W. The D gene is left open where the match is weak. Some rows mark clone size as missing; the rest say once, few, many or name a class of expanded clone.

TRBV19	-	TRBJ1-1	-	CASTLNLREKAFF	TGTGCCAGTACCCTTAATCTGCGGGAGAAAGCTTTCTTT
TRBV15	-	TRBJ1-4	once	CATSREVMSGAGNEKLFF	TGTGCCACCAGCAGAGAGGTCATGAGTGGCGCGGGTAATGAAAAACTGTTTTTT
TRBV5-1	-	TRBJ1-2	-	CASSLVGESNYGYTF	TGCGCCAGCAGCTTGGTTGGAGAATCTAACTATGGCTACACCTTC
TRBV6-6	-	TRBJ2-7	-	CASSYVGLGDEQYF	TGTGCCAGCAGTTACGTGGGTTTGGGGGACGAGCAGTACTTC
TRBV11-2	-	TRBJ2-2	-	CASSLDSGTGELFF	TGTGCCAGCAGCTTAGATTCAGGGACCGGGGAGCTGTTTTTT
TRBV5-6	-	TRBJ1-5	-	CASSSGRINQPQHF	TGTGCCAGCAGTTCCGGACGGATAAATCAGCCCCAGCATTTT
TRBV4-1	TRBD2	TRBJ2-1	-	CASSQAPAGGPLSYNEQFF	TGCGCCAGCAGCCAAGCTCCAGCGGGGGGGCCCCTATCCTACAATGAGCAGTTCTTC
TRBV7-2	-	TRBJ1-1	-	CASSLVSHPSSEAFF	TGTGCCAGCAGCTTAGTTTCACACCCCAGTTCTGAAGCTTTCTTT
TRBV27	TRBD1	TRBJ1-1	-	CASSSAGTGETEAFF	TGTGCCAGCAGTTCAGCCGGGACAGGGGAAACTGAAGCTTTCTTT
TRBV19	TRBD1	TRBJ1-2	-	CASSPRQGPYGYTF	TGTGCCAGTAGTCCCAGACAGGGGCCCTATGGCTACACCTTC
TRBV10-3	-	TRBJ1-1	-	CAISESREAFF	TGTGCCATCAGTGAGTCCCGTGAAGCTTTCTTT
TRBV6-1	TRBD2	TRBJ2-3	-	CASSGTPSGGGTDTQYF	TGTGCCAGCAGTGGTACTCCTAGCGGGGGGGGCACAGATACGCAGTATTTT
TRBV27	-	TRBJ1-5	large	CASSFGQLRPQHF	TGTGCCAGCAGTTTCGGACAGCTCAGGCCCCAGCATTTT
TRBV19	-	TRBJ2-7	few	CASSIGAYEQYF	TGTGCCAGTAGTATCGGGGCCTACGAGCAGTACTTC
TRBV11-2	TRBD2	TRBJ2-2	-	CASSFLGGGADGELFF	TGTGCCAGCAGCTTCCTCGGCGGGGGGGCCGACGGGGAGCTGTTTTTT
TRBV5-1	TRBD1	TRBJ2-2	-	CASSLRGHTGELFF	TGCGCCAGCAGCCTGAGGGGGCACACCGGGGAGCTGTTTTTT
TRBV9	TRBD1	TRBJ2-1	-	CASSTGQVNEQFF	TGTGCCAGCAGCACGGGACAGGTAAATGAGCAGTTCTTC
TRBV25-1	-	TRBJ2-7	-	CASRGSGEQYF	TGTGCCAGCAGGGGATCCGGCGAGCAGTACTTC
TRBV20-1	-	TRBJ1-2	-	CSARDGGYTF	TGCAGTGCTAGAGATGGGGGCTACACCTTC
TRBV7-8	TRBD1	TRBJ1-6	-	CASSPQGQGRGSPLHF	TGTGCCAGCAGCCCGCAGGGACAGGGAAGGGGATCACCCCTCCACTTT
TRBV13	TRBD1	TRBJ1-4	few	CASSFAGTGEEREKLFF	TGTGCCAGCAGCTTTGCCGGGACAGGGGAGGAGAGGGAAAAACTGTTTTTT
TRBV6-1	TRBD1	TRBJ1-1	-	CASRNRGGGTEAFF	TGTGCCAGCAGAAACAGGGGTGGTGGGACTGAAGCTTTCTTT
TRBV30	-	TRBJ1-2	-	CAWSVKGNRYGYTF	TGTGCCTGGAGTGTTAAGGGGAATCGCTATGGCTACACCTTC
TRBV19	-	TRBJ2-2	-	CASSIDGRETGELFF	TGTGCCAGTAGTATAGACGGAAGGGAAACCGGGGAGCTGTTTTTT
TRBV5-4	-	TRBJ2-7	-	CASSLLGAYRNEQYF	TGTGCCAGCAGCTTGCTGGGAGCCTATCGAAACGAGCAGTACTTC
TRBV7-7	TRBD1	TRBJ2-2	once	CASSRNSGQGIAGELFF	TGTGCTAGCAGTCGAAACTCGGGACAGGGTATCGCCGGGGAGCTGTTTTTT
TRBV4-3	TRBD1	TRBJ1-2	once	CASSQEVRDSGYTF	TGCGCCAGCAGCCAAGAAGTCCGGGACAGCGGCTACACCTTC
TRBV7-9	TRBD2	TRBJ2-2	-	CASSQRLAGITGELFF	TGTGCCAGCAGTCAAAGACTAGCGGGGATCACCGGGGAGCTGTTTTTT
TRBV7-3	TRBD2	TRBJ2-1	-	CASSSRGGAEQFF	TGTGCCAGCAGCTCCCGGGGGGGTGCTGAGCAGTTCTTC
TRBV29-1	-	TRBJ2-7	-	CSVELDRPYEQYF	TGCAGCGTTGAATTGGACAGACCCTACGAGCAGTACTTC
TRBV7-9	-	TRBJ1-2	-	CASSLGSVGNYGYTF	TGTGCCAGCAGCTTAGGAAGTGTGGGAAACTATGGCTACACCTTC
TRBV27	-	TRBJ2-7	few	CASSPYPYRSYEQYF	TGTGCCAGCAGCCCATATCCCTACCGCTCCTACGAGCAGTACTTC
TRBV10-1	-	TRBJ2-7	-	CASSDSTAGPNTTYEQYF	TGCGCCAGCAGTGATTCTACCGCGGGCCCAAACACCACCTACGAGCAGTACTTC
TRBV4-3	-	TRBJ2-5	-	CASSQGGGSWETQYF	TGCGCCAGCAGCCAAGGTGGCGGGTCATGGGAGACCCAGTACTTC
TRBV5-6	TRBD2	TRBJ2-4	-	CASSFPAGGGAKNIQYF	TGTGCCAGCAGCTTCCCGGCGGGAGGGGGAGCCAAAAACATTCAGTACTTC
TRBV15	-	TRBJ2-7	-	CATSRTTLSSYEQYF	TGTGCCACCAGCAGAACGACTCTGAGCTCCTACGAGCAGTACTTC
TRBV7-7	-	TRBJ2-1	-	CASSLLRGQYNEQFF	TGTGCTAGCAGCTTATTAAGGGGACAATACAATGAGCAGTTCTTC
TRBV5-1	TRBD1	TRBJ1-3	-	CASTRDRVSSGNTIYF	TGCGCCAGCACCCGAGACAGGGTTAGCTCTGGAAACACCATATATTTT
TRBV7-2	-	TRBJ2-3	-	CASSLGPGATDTQYF	TGTGCCAGCAGCTTAGGTCCAGGGGCCACAGATACGCAGTATTTT
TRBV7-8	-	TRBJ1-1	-	CASSLAWDREAFF	TGTGCCAGCAGCTTAGCGTGGGACCGCGAAGCTTTCTTT
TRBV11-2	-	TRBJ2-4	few	CASTTLGKNIQYF	TGTGCCAGCACCACTTTAGGAAAAAACATTCAGTACTTC
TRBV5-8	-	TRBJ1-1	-	CASSLGRGGVKAFF	TGTGCCAGCAGCTTGGGTAGGGGGGGCGTGAAAGCTTTCTTT
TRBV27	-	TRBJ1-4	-	CASSFGTLRNEKLFF	TGTGCCAGCAGTTTCGGGACTCTAAGGAATGAAAAACTGTTTTTT
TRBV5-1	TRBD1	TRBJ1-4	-	CASSPGQGGNEKLFF	TGCGCCAGCAGCCCAGGACAGGGAGGAAATGAAAAACTGTTTTTT
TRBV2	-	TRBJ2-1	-	CASSVNTVGNEQFF	TGTGCCAGCAGTGTAAACACGGTAGGCAATGAGCAGTTCTTC